What follows describes a single T cell receptor beta chain. What it recognizes is unknown. The genes and germline here are from mouse. The observed sequence ends 4 residues before the CDR3 terminus, with the missing tail filled in from the germline J gene. This record comes from a study of CD8+ T cells in alopecia areata. Overall study: C3H/HeJ donors aged roughly 6-12 months with spontaneous alopecia supplied skin grafted onto approximately 6-11-week-old female C3H/HeJ mice.

General study results and limits: Scalp specimens additionally yield sequences from normal skin's resident alphabeta T cells.

CDR1 and CDR2 from the germline V gene are NNHDY and SYVADS. This CDR3 has 12 amino acids. cDNA reverse transcribed from extracted RNA served as the sequencing template. Repertoires were generated with immunoSEQ multiplex PCR, while TCRdb's copy carries only in-frame clones and drops some. There are more than 90,000 clones in the sample, none observed a single time. Sequencing was done on a sample of lesional skin. The chain has TRBV13-3 and TRBJ2-5; 9 bases map to TRBD2. The clonotype comes from a C3H/HeJ mouse with alopecia areata. The strain bears MHC haplotype H2-k. CDR3 DNA (partial): TGTGCCAGCTGGGGGGGCGGAGAC. This translates into CASWGGGD. The whole CDR3 protein is CASWGGGDTQYF.